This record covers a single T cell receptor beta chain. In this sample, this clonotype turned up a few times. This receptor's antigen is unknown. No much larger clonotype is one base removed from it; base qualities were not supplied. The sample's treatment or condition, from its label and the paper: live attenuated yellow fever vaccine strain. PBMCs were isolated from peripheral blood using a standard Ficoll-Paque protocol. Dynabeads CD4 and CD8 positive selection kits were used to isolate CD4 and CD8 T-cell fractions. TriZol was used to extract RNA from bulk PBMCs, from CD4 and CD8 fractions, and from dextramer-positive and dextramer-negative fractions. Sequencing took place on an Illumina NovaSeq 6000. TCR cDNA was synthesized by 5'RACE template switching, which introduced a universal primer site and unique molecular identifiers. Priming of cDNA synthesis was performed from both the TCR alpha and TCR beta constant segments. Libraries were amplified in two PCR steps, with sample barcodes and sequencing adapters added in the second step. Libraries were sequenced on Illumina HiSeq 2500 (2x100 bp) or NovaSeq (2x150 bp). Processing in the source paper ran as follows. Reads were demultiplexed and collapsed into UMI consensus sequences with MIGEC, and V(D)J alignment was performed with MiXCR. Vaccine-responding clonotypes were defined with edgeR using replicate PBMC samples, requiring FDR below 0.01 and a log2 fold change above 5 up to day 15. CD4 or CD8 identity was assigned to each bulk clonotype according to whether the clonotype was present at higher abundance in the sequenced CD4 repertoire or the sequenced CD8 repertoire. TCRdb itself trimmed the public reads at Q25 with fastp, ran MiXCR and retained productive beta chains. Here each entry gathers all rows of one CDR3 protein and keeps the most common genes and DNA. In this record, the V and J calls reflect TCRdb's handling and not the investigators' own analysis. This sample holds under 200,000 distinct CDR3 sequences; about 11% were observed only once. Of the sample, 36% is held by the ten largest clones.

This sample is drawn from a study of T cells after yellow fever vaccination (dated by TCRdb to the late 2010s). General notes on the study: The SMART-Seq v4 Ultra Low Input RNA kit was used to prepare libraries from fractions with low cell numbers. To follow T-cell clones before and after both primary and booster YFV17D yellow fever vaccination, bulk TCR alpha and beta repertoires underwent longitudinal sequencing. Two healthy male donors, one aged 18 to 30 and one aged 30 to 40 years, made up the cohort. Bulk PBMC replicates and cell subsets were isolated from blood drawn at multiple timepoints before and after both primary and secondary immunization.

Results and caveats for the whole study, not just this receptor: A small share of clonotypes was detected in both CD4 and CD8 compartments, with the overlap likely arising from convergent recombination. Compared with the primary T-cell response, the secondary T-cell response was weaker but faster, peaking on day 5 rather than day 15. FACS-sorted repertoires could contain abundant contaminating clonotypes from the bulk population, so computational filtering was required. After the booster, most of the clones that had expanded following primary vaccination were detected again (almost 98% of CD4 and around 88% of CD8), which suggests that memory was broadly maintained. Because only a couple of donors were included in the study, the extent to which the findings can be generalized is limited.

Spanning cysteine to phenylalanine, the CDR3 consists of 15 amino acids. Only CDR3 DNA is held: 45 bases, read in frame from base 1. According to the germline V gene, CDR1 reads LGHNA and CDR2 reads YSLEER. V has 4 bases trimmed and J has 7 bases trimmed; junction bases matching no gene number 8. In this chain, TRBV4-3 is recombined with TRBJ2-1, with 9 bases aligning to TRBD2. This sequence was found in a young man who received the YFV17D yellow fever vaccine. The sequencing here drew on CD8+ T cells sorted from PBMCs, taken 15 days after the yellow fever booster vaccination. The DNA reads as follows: TGCGCCAGCAGCCCTTCGGGACTAGCCGGGAATGAGCAGTTCTTC. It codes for CASSPSGLAGNEQFF.